Shown below are 28 T cell receptor beta chains from a single sample sequenced in a study of blood T cell repertoires in COVID-19. Data came from immunoSEQ multiplex PCR; TCRdb stores just in-frame clones and leaves some out. The table has around 140,000 clones, around 80% seen once. Sequencing was carried out using peripheral blood. Receptors originate from a man aged 65 to 85 who had recovered from COVID-19.

This chain links TRBV12-3 or TRBV12-4 with TRBJ2-7, with 9 nucleotides matching TRBD2. The V gene end was trimmed by 8 bases and the J gene end by 2 bases; junction bases not matched to a gene: 4. This CDR3 has 13 amino acids. The CDR3 DNA is TGTGCCAGCCCCGCGGGAGGGCCCTACGAGCAGTACTTC. Its translation: CASPAGGPYEQYF.

This clone has just a few counts. The V call is TRBV5-1, the J call TRBJ1-2; perhaps TRBD1 as D (5 bases). Germline V gene data show CDR1 as SGHRS and CDR2 as YFSETQ. V was cut by 0 bases and J by 2 bases, with 8 bases left in between. The CDR3 runs to 14 residues. CDR3: CASSLDGGNYGYTF. The DNA of the CDR3 is TGCGCCAGCAGCTTGGACGGGGGGAACTATGGCTACACCTTC.

The genes are TRBV7-9 and TRBJ1-4, with 8 bases that match TRBD1. J was trimmed by 2 bases and V by 4 bases; bases with no gene match: 6. This CDR3 region has 16 residues. The V gene's germline CDR1 is SEHNR and CDR2 FQNEAQ (reference sequence). The CDR3 protein is CASSSGQGGTNEKLFF. In DNA form, the CDR3 reads TGTGCCAGCAGCTCAGGACAGGGTGGTACTAATGAAAAACTGTTTTTT.

This clone was detected ten times or more. CDR3 bases: TGTGCCTGCCGGACAGATTCTAATGAAAAACTGTTTTTT. Protein sequence: CACRTDSNEKLFF. V gene TRBV30 combines with J gene TRBJ1-4, with D possibly matching TRBD1 (6 bases). This CDR3 spans 13 amino acids. The V and J ends lost 6 bases and 3 bases respectively, with 11 bases between them. Germline V gene data show CDR1 as GTSNPN and CDR2 as SVGIG (reference sequence). Full variable domain (missing parts from reference TRBV30 and TRBJ1-4): SQTIHQWPATLVQPVGSPLSLECTVEGTSNPNLYWYRQAAGRGLQLLFYSVGIGQISSEVPQNLSASRPQDRQFILSSKKLLLSDSGFYLCACRTDSNEKLFFGSGTQLSVL.

The chain is built from TRBV5-5 and TRBJ1-1; TRBD1 aligns across 8 bases. The germline gives CDR1 SGHKS, CDR2 YYEKEE (reference sequence). There are 16 residues in the CDR3. The V gene end was trimmed by 4 bases and the J gene end by 1 base; junction bases not matched to a gene: 9. CDR3 nucleotides: TGTGCCAGCAGCCCCGGACAGGGACGGGGGAACACTGAAGCTTTCTTT. It yields the protein CASSPGQGRGNTEAFF.

CDR3 residues: CATRVGAGTYEQYF. Here the CDR3 DNA reads TGTGCCACCAGAGTTGGGGCGGGAACATACGAGCAGTACTTC. The chain links TRBV5-5 to TRBJ2-7, with D tentatively TRBD2 (6 bases). This CDR3 spans 14 amino acids. Germline V gene data show CDR1 as SGHKS and CDR2 as YYEKEE (reference sequence). V was trimmed by 9 bases and J by 4 bases, leaving 20 bases between them.

This chain uses TRBV27 with TRBJ2-1, with 7 bases aligning to TRBD2. After removal of 3 bases from V and 4 bases from J, the junction contained 6 bases not matched to a gene. The CDR3 has 15 residues. Germline V gene sequence: CDR1 MNHEY, CDR2 SMNVEV (reference sequence). The CDR3 is CASSFSGPPYNEQFF. The CDR3 coding sequence is TGTGCCAGCAGTTTTAGCGGGCCTCCTTACAATGAGCAGTTCTTC.

This chain links TRBV11-2 with TRBJ2-7; the D is unclear. V was pared by 4 bases and J by 5 bases, with 12 bases between. This CDR3 has 13 residues. The V gene's germline CDR1 is SGHAT and CDR2 FQNNGV. The CDR3 region is CASSSPRTHEQYF. The CDR3 DNA follows: TGTGCCAGCAGCTCCCCTAGAACGCACGAGCAGTACTTC.

Written as DNA, the CDR3 is TGTGCCAGCAGCTTAGACCGCCGAGAGGGCGCTGAAGCTTTCTTT. Amino acid sequence: CASSLDRREGAEAFF. The chain employs TRBV7-3 and TRBJ1-1, with D uncertain. Germline CDR1 SGHTA, CDR2 FQGTGA. The CDR3 has 15 residues. V lost 2 bases to trimming and J lost 6 bases, with 16 bases between them.

V and J are TRBV9 and TRBJ1-2; D is ambiguous. Germline CDR1 and CDR2: SGDLS and YYNGEE. Deletions cut 4 bases from V and 4 bases from J, with 20 bases between. This CDR3 has 16 residues. CDR3 sequence reads: CASSPRAQSSSYGYTF. CDR3 coding DNA: TGTGCCAGCAGCCCCCGAGCGCAGTCCTCTAGCTATGGCTACACCTTC. The full variable domain, completed using reference TRBV9 and TRBJ1-2, is DSGVTQTPKHLITATGQRVTLRCSPRSGDLSVYWYQQSLDQGLQFLIQYYNGEERAKGNILERFSAQQFPDLHSELNLSSLELGDSALYFCASSPRAQSSSYGYTFGSGTRLTVV.

The chain is built from TRBV19 and TRBJ1-1; D remains ambiguous. The CDR3 is made up of 15 amino acids. CDR1 and CDR2 from the germline V gene are LNHDA and SQIVND (reference sequence). V was trimmed by 1 base and J by 1 base, leaving 10 bases between them. CDR3 bases: TGTGCCAGTAGTATAGGTGGCGGCGGGAACACTGAAGCTTTCTTT. It is translated as CASSIGGGGNTEAFF. Full variable domain (outside the CDR3, taken from reference TRBV19 and TRBJ1-1): DGGITQSPKYLFRKEGQNVTLSCEQNLNHDAMYWYRQDPGQGLRLIYYSQIVNDFQKGDIAEGYSVSREKKESFPLTVTSAQKNPTAFYLCASSIGGGGNTEAFFGQGTRLTVV.

The chain has TRBV6-2 or TRBV6-3 and TRBJ1-1; no clear D gene. Trimming removed 4 bases at V and 1 base at J, with 7 bases between. Germline lookup yields CDR1 MNHEY and CDR2 SVGEGT. The CDR3 length is 13 residues. CDR3 residues: CASSFHRNTEAFF. The CDR3 nucleotides are TGTGCCAGCAGTTTCCATAGGAACACTGAAGCTTTCTTT.

This chain uses TRBV7-9 with TRBJ1-2; 8 nucleotides match TRBD1. Germline V CDR1 and CDR2: SEHNR, FQNEAQ (reference sequence). The CDR3 has 13 residues. The V segment lost 5 bases and the J segment 7 bases; nucleotides outside the gene matches: 6. As DNA, the CDR3 is TGTGCCAGCAGCCAGCAGGGACAGGCTGGCTACACCTTC. Amino acid sequence: CASSQQGQAGYTF.

The V gene is TRBV30, the J gene TRBJ1-6, with 9 bases aligning to TRBD1. The CDR3 runs 14 residues. CDR1 and CDR2 from the germline V gene are GTSNPN and SVGIG (reference sequence). V shed 3 bases, J shed 5 bases, and the junction held 2 bases outside the gene matches. This chain's CDR3 is CAWRGDRDNSPLHF. CDR3 DNA sequence: TGTGCCTGGAGGGGGGACAGGGATAATTCACCCCTCCACTTT.

The chain is built from TRBV5-1 and TRBJ2-1; D perhaps matches TRBD2 (6 bases). The length of the CDR3 is 17 residues. Germline CDR1 and CDR2: SGHRS and YFSETQ. The V end lost 1 base, the J end lost 0 bases, and 14 bases lay between the germline ends. CDR3 nucleotides: TGCGCCAGCAGCTTGAAGTTGAAGCGGGCCTCCTACAATGAGCAGTTCTTC. Translated, it gives CASSLKLKRASYNEQFF. The full variable domain, its missing parts supplied by reference TRBV5-1 and TRBJ2-1, is KAGVTQTPRYLIKTRGQQVTLSCSPISGHRSVSWYQQTPGQGLQFLFEYFSETQRNKGNFPGRFSGRQFSNSRSEMNVSTLELGDSALYLCASSLKLKRASYNEQFFGPGTRLTVL.

This rearrangement joins TRBV5-1 to TRBJ2-7; 11 nucleotides align to TRBD2. J lost 2 bases, V lost 3 bases, and 4 bases had no gene match. The germline V gene has CDR1 SGHRS and CDR2 YFSETQ. This CDR3 has 15 residues. The CDR3 DNA follows: TGCGCCAGCAGCTCGGGACTAGCGGCGGCCTACGAGCAGTACTTC. It specifies CASSSGLAAAYEQYF.

The chain has TRBV20-1 and TRBJ2-3; TRBD2 aligns across 11 bases. The length of the CDR3 is 13 residues. V lost 3 bases, J lost 11 bases, and 7 bases stayed unmatched. Looked up from germline, CDR1 is DFQATT and CDR2 is SNEGSKA (reference sequence). This chain's CDR3 is CSASRLAGPGQYF. For the CDR3, the DNA is TGCAGTGCTAGTAGACTAGCGGGACCCGGGCAGTATTTT.

The genes are TRBV7-9 and TRBJ2-7; 7 bases agree with TRBD1. Germline V CDR1 and CDR2: SEHNR, FQNEAQ (reference sequence). This CDR3 is 15 amino acids long. V dropped 2 bases and J dropped 4; count of bases not matched to a gene: 8. The CDR3 region is CASSLFAGGLYEQYF. The DNA for the CDR3 is TGTGCCAGCAGCTTATTTGCAGGGGGTCTTTACGAGCAGTACTTC.

The genes are TRBV7-8 and TRBJ2-1, with a weak D call TRBD2 (6 bases). The CDR3 is made up of 15 amino acids. The V end lost 5 bases, the J end lost 6 bases, and 17 bases lay between the germline ends. Germline CDR1 reads SGHVS; CDR2 reads FQNEAQ. CDR3 DNA: TGTGCCAGCAGCCTACCGGGACTCCCGCGCAATGAGCAGTTCTTC. Translation gives CASSLPGLPRNEQFF. The entire variable domain, with the rest obtained from reference TRBV7-8 and TRBJ2-1, is as follows: GAGVSQSPRYKVAKRGQDVALRCDPISGHVSLFWYQQALGQGPEFLTYFQNEAQLDKSGLPSDRFFAERPEGSVSTLKIQRTQQEDSAVYLCASSLPGLPRNEQFFGPGTRLTVL.

V usage is TRBV7-8 and J usage is TRBJ1-1; perhaps TRBD1 as D (5 bases). The CDR3 length is 16 residues. Germline-derived CDR1 and CDR2 are SGHVS and FQNEAQ. V was shortened by 3 bases and J by 2 bases, with 16 bases between the two germline ends. CDR3: CASSFQGWGGNTEAFF. CDR3 nucleotides: TGTGCCAGCAGCTTTCAGGGTTGGGGGGGAAACACTGAAGCTTTCTTT.

The chain is built from TRBV19 and TRBJ1-2; D may be TRBD1 (6 bases). The ends were cut back, 5 bases at V and 8 bases at J, with 18 bases in the middle. Looked up from germline, CDR1 is LNHDA and CDR2 is SQIVND (reference sequence). The CDR3 sequence is 14 residues long. DNA of the CDR3: TGTGCCAGTAGTCCCCTTGGACAGCCCTGGGGCTACACCTTC. This translates into CASSPLGQPWGYTF.

J is TRBJ1-1 and V is TRBV7-8; D is possibly TRBD1 (5 bases). CDR3 size: 14 residues. V lost 5 bases and J lost 11, with 21 bases in between. Germline CDR1 reads SGHVS; CDR2 reads FQNEAQ. The CDR3 region has the DNA TGTGCCAGCAGCGTTGATTTGGAGGGGAGAGGGGCTTTCTTT. Translating it yields CASSVDLEGRGAFF. Drawing the rest from reference TRBV7-8 and TRBJ1-1, the complete variable domain is GAGVSQSPRYKVAKRGQDVALRCDPISGHVSLFWYQQALGQGPEFLTYFQNEAQLDKSGLPSDRFFAERPEGSVSTLKIQRTQQEDSAVYLCASSVDLEGRGAFFGQGTRLTVV.

The chain employs TRBV7-6 and TRBJ2-5, with 7 positions matching TRBD1. Germline CDR1 SGHVS, CDR2 FNYEAQ. This CDR3 has 16 amino acids. Germline trimming cut 4 bases from V and 9 bases from J; bases unmatched to any gene: 17. The CDR3 bases are TGTGCCAGCAGCTCGTCGACAGGGCGGCACATGGGGGCCCAGTACTTC. Its translation: CASSSSTGRHMGAQYF.

The chain carries TRBV19 and TRBJ1-4; no clear D gene. V lost 5 bases to trimming and J lost 0 bases, with 16 bases between them. This CDR3 is built from 17 residues. Germline V gene sequence: CDR1 LNHDA, CDR2 SQIVND (reference sequence). The CDR3 sequence is CASSDPYHPATNEKLFF. CDR3 DNA sequence: TGTGCCAGTAGTGATCCCTATCACCCTGCAACTAATGAAAAACTGTTTTTT.

This clone was found a few times. The rearrangement uses TRBV6-1 and TRBJ2-1, with 9 bases matching TRBD1. CDR1 is MNHNS, CDR2 SASEGT, per germline. V was pared by 1 base and J by 8 bases, with 6 bases of the junction left unmatched. This CDR3 comprises 15 residues. The CDR3 nucleotides are TGTGCCAGCAGTGAAGTAGGACAGGGGTGGGATGAGCAGTTCTTC. It yields the protein CASSEVGQGWDEQFF.

The rearrangement joins TRBV7-9 to TRBJ1-4; 9 bases match TRBD1. The CDR3 loop spans 14 amino acids. Germline trimming cut 5 bases from V and 5 bases from J; bases unmatched to any gene: 3. CDR1 is SEHNR and CDR2 is FQNEAQ in the germline V gene (reference sequence). DNA for the CDR3: TGTGCCAGCAGCGGGACAGGGCCAAATGAAAAACTGTTTTTT. This encodes CASSGTGPNEKLFF.

With regard to this clone: Distinct nucleotide sequences in the sample also encode this CDR3. The rearrangement joins TRBV7-2 to TRBJ2-5, with 13 bases that match TRBD2. V lost 6 bases, J lost 5 bases, and 3 bases stayed unmatched. From germline, CDR1 is SGHTA and CDR2 FQGNSA. This CDR3 is 14 amino acids long. Here the CDR3 DNA reads TGTGCCAGCAGTAGACTAGCGGGAGGCGAGACCCAGTACTTC. This codes for CASSRLAGGETQYF.

The chain employs TRBV7-2 and TRBJ1-1; D remains ambiguous. The germline CDR1 and CDR2 sequences are SGHTA and FQGNSA. This CDR3 region has 13 residues. V lost 5 bases to trimming and J lost 5 bases, with 12 bases between them. DNA of the CDR3: TGTGCCAGCAGCACCTCGGGAGGGACTGAAGCTTTCTTT. Translated, it gives CASSTSGGTEAFF.